The sequence of this TCR beta chain was determined in a study of shared clonotypes between healthy human individuals. Findings and caveats of the study: The generation probabilities recorded for non-shared clonotypes fell below those of clonotypes shared by all four donors. Clonotype sharing across a few donors was observed for around 5.1% of naive CD4 clonotypes.

Libraries were prepared by immunoSEQ multiplex PCR; TCRdb keeps only in-frame clonotypes and omits some of them. Among 2 million or so clones listed, 85% to 95% were seen once. Naive CD8 cells lacked CD45RO, underwent positive selection for CCR7 and left out terminally differentiated effector memory CD45RA+ cells. This clone was detected once. Antigen unknown. The CDR3 covers 16 residues. Unmatched junction bases numbered 7, after V lost 1 base and J lost 4 bases. In germline, CDR1 is SEHNR, CDR2 FQNEAQ (reference sequence). V usage is TRBV7-9 and J usage is TRBJ1-5; TRBD1 matches at 7 bases. The sequenced material came from naive CD8+ T cells sorted from blood. The sequence derives from a man aged 18 to 35 in good health. The CDR3 coding sequence is TGTGCCAGCAGCTTAGACGCGACAGGGAGGAATCAGCCCCAGCATTTT. This translates into CASSLDATGRNQPQHF.